This TCR beta chain is drawn from a study of CD8 T cells in Susac syndrome. The RNA input was roughly 0.45 to 1 ug, and it was reverse transcribed with random hexamers. An immunoSEQ multiplex PCR amplified TCR beta CDR3 over 54 Vbeta and 13 Jbeta. TCRdb re-called the immunoSEQ multiplex PCR reads with MiXCR, one entry per CDR3 protein. In the table there are around 69,000 distinct CDR3 sequences, over 85% of which are singletons. The germline CDR1 and CDR2 sequences are SGHDT and YYEEEE. Trimming cost V 3 bases and J 5 bases; bases outside gene matches: 16. This CDR3 has 18 residues. CD8+ and CD4+ T cells circulating in blood were sequenced for TCR beta. The recently defined diagnostic criteria for definite or probable disease were met by the Susac syndrome patients. Isolation of CD8+ and CD4+ T cells was performed negatively, whereas enrichment of TEMRA cells was done by FACS.

This sequence was found in a human donor with Susac syndrome. V usage is TRBV5-6 and J usage is TRBJ2-5, with 10 positions matching TRBD2. Material: CD8+ T cells from PBMCs. This CDR3 reads CASSYYTSTSGYGETQYF. The CDR3 nucleotides are TGTGCCAGCAGCTACTACACATCGACTAGCGGGTACGGGGAGACCCAGTACTTC.